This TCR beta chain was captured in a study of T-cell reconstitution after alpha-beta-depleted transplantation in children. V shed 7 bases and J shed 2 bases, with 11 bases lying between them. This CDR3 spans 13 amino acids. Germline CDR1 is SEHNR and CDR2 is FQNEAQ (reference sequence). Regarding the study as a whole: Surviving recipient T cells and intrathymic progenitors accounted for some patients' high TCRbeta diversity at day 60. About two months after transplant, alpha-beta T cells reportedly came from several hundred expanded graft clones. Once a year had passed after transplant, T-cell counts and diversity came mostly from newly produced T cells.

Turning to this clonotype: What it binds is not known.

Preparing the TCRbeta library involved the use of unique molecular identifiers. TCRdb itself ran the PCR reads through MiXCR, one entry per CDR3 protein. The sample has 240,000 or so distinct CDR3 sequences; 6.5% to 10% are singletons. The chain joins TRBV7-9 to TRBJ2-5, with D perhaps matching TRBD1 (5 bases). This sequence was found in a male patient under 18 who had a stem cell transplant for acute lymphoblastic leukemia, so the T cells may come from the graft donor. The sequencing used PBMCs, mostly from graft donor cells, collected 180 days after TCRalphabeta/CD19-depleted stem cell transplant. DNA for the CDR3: TGTGCCAGCAACCGAGACAGTCAAGAGACCCAGTACTTC. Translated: CASNRDSQETQYF.